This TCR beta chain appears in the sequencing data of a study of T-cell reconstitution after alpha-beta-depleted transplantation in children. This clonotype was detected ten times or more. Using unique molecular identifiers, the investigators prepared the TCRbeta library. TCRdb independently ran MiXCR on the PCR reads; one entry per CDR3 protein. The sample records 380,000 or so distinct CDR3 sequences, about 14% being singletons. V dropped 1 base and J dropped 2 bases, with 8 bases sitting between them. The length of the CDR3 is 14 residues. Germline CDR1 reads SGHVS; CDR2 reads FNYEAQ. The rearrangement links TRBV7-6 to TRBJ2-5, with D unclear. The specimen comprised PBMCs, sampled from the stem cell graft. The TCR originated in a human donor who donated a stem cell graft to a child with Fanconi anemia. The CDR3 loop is CASSLVSGQETQYF. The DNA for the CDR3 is TGTGCCAGCAGCTTAGTTTCGGGTCAAGAGACCCAGTACTTC.